The present T cell receptor (beta chain) was sequenced within a study of OX40 agonist ivuxolimab in advanced cancers. Regarding the complete study: Ivuxolimab was an agonistic, fully human IgG2 monoclonal antibody directed against OX40 (CD134), a costimulatory receptor. Intravenous ivuxolimab was administered to patients every 2 weeks at six dose levels: 0.01, 0.1, 0.3, 1.5, 3 and 10 mg/kg. Among the approximately 50 dose-escalation patients, roughly 20 had hepatocellular carcinoma, roughly 15 melanoma, 9 renal cell carcinoma and 9 head and neck cancer. In the dose-escalation cohort, around four fifths of patients were male, and the mean age was approximately 55 years, with a range of roughly 23 to 85. Prior anti-PD-1, anti-PD-L1 or anti-CTLA-4 therapy was permitted, and approximately 40% of dose-escalation patients had received checkpoint inhibitors. Partial responses occurred in three dose-escalation patients: two with cutaneous melanoma and one with hepatocellular carcinoma. Peripheral TCRbeta sequencing was intended to test whether TCR sequence diversity was altered and clonal T-cell expansion was caused by ivuxolimab. The paper describes the monotherapy dose-escalation part (N ≈ 52 patients) of the phase I trial of ivuxolimab. General study outcomes and caveats: In partial responders in the 0.1-3.0 mg/kg groups, normalized peripheral clonal expansion was found to be among the lowest, especially among CD8+ T cells. After ivuxolimab, more expanded clones were found on average in CD8+ T cells than in CD4+ T cells. The antigen specificity of the peripheral T cells that underwent clonal expansion was not determined. At doses from 0.1 to 3.0 mg/kg, clonal expansion was seen in both CD4+ and CD8+ blood T cells between baseline and week 6. Low levels of normalized T-cell clonal expansion were also seen in some patients who did not respond.

Patients with a history of autoimmune disease or receiving systemic immunosuppression were excluded from the trial. In every dose cohort, peripheral blood was drawn for TCR sequencing at baseline, cycle 4 day 1, and cycle 7 day 1. Samples came from an open-label, multicenter, first-in-human phase I dose-escalation trial of ivuxolimab. Adults with locally advanced or metastatic head and neck squamous cell, hepatocellular, melanoma or renal cell carcinoma were enrolled in the trial. Before TCR sequencing, CD4+ T cells and CD8+ T cells were sorted from peripheral blood as separate populations. To sequence the TCRbeta CDR3 region, genomic DNA was isolated from the sorted cells. TCRbeta CDR3 regions were sequenced using the immunoSEQ Assay. As stored in TCRdb, this immuneACCESS dataset retains in-frame rearrangements with V and J assigned. A fraction of the clones does not appear; measured against another copy, unresolved V genes explain less than half of the discrepancy, and the remainder lacks a known reason. This sample is represented by about 54,000 clones; 88% of them were singletons. The top ten clones comprise 3.5% of the sample.

V drops 3 bases and J drops 6 bases, leaving 6 bases in between. For CDR1 and CDR2, the germline V gene (reference sequence) lists LNHDA and SQIVND. The CDR3 has 12 amino acids, counting the end cysteine and phenylalanine. Only CDR3 DNA is held: 36 bases, read in frame from base 1. Of note for this clone: This receptor's antigen is unknown. No much larger clone exists at a distance of one base, and base qualities are not known.

The receptor comes from an adult with an advanced solid tumor such as melanoma, head and neck, liver or kidney cancer. The sequencing here drew on CD4+ or CD8+ T cells sorted from blood, taken in a trial of the OX40 agonist ivuxolimab. The chain couples TRBV19 to TRBJ1-5; the D gene is not confidently resolved. CDR3 sequence: CASSIWGQPQHF. The sequenced DNA: TGTGCCAGTAGTATCTGGGGTCAGCCCCAGCATTTT. Joined to the reference TRBV19 and TRBJ1-5 proteins, this CDR3 gives the full variable domain: DGGITQSPKYLFRKEGQNVTLSCEQNLNHDAMYWYRQDPGQGLRLIYYSQIVNDFQKGDIAEGYSVSREKKESFPLTVTSAQKNPTAFYLCASSIWGQPQHFGDGTRLSIL.